The 20 T cell receptor beta chains in this list originate from one sample, sequenced in a study of graft-versus-host responses after intestinal transplantation. Here immunoSEQ multiplex PCR was the method, and the copy in TCRdb shows in-frame clones only, minus some. The sample carries roughly 97,000 clones, more than 75% recorded once. No antigen is known for these receptors. Here the sequenced sample was unstimulated CD4+ T cells sorted from spleen or lymph node cells, taken before intestinal transplant. These receptors were collected from a human donor who received an intestinal transplant.

DNA for the CDR3: TGTGCCAGCAGCCCAAGACACACACCCTCCTACGAGCAGTACTTC. Amino acids: CASSPRHTPSYEQYF. This rearrangement joins TRBV9 to TRBJ2-7; D gene uncertain. CDR3 size: 15 residues. Germline V gene sequence: CDR1 SGDLS, CDR2 YYNGEE. Trimming took 4 bases from V and 0 from J, leaving 14 bases between them.

The chain couples TRBV23-1 to TRBJ1-4; perhaps TRBD1 as D (6 bases). TRBV23-1 is filed as an ORF, its function uncertain. The CDR3 is 15 residues long. Between the trimmed V and J ends, which lost 6 bases and 2 bases, there was a span of 13 bases. The CDR3 sequence is CASSELQGTNEKLFF. The CDR3 region has the DNA TGCGCCAGCAGCGAACTCCAGGGGACTAATGAAAAACTGTTTTTT.

The chain couples TRBV6-5 to TRBJ1-2; the D gene is possibly TRBD1 (6 bases). Trimming cost V 6 bases and J 2 bases, with 16 bases left between them. Germline loops: CDR1 MNHEY, CDR2 SVGAGI. The CDR3 spans 15 residues. CDR3 DNA sequence: TGTGCCAGCAGGGATCCCGGGACATTCAACTATGGCTACACCTTC. Translation gives CASRDPGTFNYGYTF.

The chain is built from TRBV28 and TRBJ1-4, with 8 bases lining up with TRBD1. CDR1 and CDR2 (germline): MDHEN, SYDVKM. V lost 6 bases and J lost 4; bases outside the gene matches: 10. The CDR3 has 16 amino acids. The CDR3 region is CASRGHQGAFNEKLFF. The CDR3, as DNA: TGTGCCAGCAGAGGACACCAGGGGGCGTTTAATGAAAAACTGTTTTTT.

The chain uses TRBV6-1 and TRBJ1-3, with D unresolved. V lost 3 bases to trimming and J lost 5 bases, with 2 bases between them. Germline lookup yields CDR1 MNHNS and CDR2 SASEGT. The CDR3 contains 11 residues. For the CDR3, the DNA is TGTGCCAGCAGTGACCGAAACACCATATATTTT. Translated, it gives CASSDRNTIYF.

The chain uses TRBV27 and TRBJ1-1; D unresolved. CDR3 length: 14 residues. Trimming took off 7 bases at V and 2 bases at J, with 14 bases between the two ends. Per germline, CDR1 MNHEY and CDR2 SMNVEV (reference sequence). CDR3 nucleotide sequence: TGTGCCAGCACCCCATGGAACGGCAACACTGAAGCTTTCTTT. It yields the protein CASTPWNGNTEAFF.

The chain joins TRBV7-6 to TRBJ1-3; D is undetermined. V lost 5 bases to trimming and J lost 1 base, with 18 bases between them. In germline, CDR1 is SGHVS, CDR2 FNYEAQ. The CDR3 sequence is 17 residues long. DNA for the CDR3: TGTGCCAGCAGCAGTTTAAGGGCTGAACTTTCTGGAAACACCATATATTTT. Its translation: CASSSLRAELSGNTIYF. Together with reference TRBV7-6 and TRBJ1-3, the CDR3 gives the full variable domain: GAGVSQSPRYKVTKRGQDVALRCDPISGHVSLYWYRQALGQGPEFLTYFNYEAQQDKSGLPNDRFSAERPEGSISTLTIQRTEQRDSAMYRCASSSLRAELSGNTIYFGEGSWLTVV.

Comment on this clone: Within the sample, other DNA sequences also encode this same CDR3. The rearrangement uses TRBV5-1 and TRBJ2-7; D is unresolved. Trimming took off 7 bases at V and 3 bases at J, with 11 bases between the two ends. There are 12 residues in the CDR3. Germline V gene sequence: CDR1 SGHRS, CDR2 YFSETQ. The CDR3 nucleotides are TGCGCCAGCTCGTTGGGCTACTACGAGCAGTACTTC. Translated, it gives CASSLGYYEQYF.

The rearrangement uses TRBV5-4 and TRBJ1-3; 11 nucleotides line up with TRBD1. V gave up 4 bases and J gave up 0 bases; unmatched junction bases: 9. Germline CDR1 and CDR2: SGHNT and YYREEE (reference sequence). CDR3 length equals 18 residues. Written as DNA, the CDR3 is TGTGCCAGCAGCCTCGGGACAGGGGGACCCAGCTCTGGAAACACCATATATTTT. As protein: CASSLGTGGPSSGNTIYF.

V is TRBV7-6 and J is TRBJ2-7, with 9 bases that match TRBD1. V lost 5 bases and J lost 2; bases outside the gene matches: 7. Germline V gene lookup returns CDR1 SGHVS and CDR2 FNYEAQ. The CDR3 consists of 15 residues. This CDR3 reads CASSPGTGNPYEQYF. CDR3 coding DNA: TGTGCCAGCAGCCCGGGGACAGGGAATCCCTACGAGCAGTACTTC.

As regards this clone: Since no conserved phenylalanine or tryptophan closes the CDR3, a read error is the likely cause. V is TRBV27 and J is TRBJ1-6; 9 bases map to TRBD1. The V segment lost 2 bases and the J segment 7 bases; nucleotides outside the gene matches: 3. Germline CDR1 MNHEY, CDR2 SMNVEV (reference sequence). The CDR3 loop spans 15 amino acids. As DNA, the CDR3 is TGTGCCAGCAGTTTAAAGGGGACAGGGAATTCACCCCTCCACCTT. It specifies CASSLKGTGNSPLHL.

V usage is TRBV5-1 and J usage is TRBJ2-3, with no clear D. The CDR3 runs to 16 residues. V lost 0 bases and J lost 5, with 16 bases in between. The V gene's germline CDR1 is SGHRS and CDR2 YFSETQ. CDR3 residues: CASSLELGTPLDTQYF. CDR3 in DNA: TGCGCCAGCAGCTTGGAACTGGGCACCCCCTTAGATACGCAGTATTTT.

This clone occurred once. The rearrangement joins TRBV19 to TRBJ1-2; D perhaps matches TRBD1 (5 bases). The CDR3 runs 14 residues. The germline gives CDR1 LNHDA, CDR2 SQIVND (reference sequence). Trimming removed 5 bases from V and 4 bases from J, with 14 bases in between. The CDR3: CASSGGPASYGYTF. Written as DNA, the CDR3 is TGTGCCAGTAGTGGGGGTCCAGCTAGCTATGGCTACACCTTC.

This clone was seen only once. The chain uses TRBV11-2 and TRBJ2-7; TRBD1 is a possible D gene (7 bases). Trimming stripped 5 bases from V and 3 bases from J, with 17 bases between. The germline CDR1 and CDR2 sequences are SGHAT and FQNNGV. CDR3 size: 15 residues. The CDR3 sequence is CASSTTLRGVYEQYF. The CDR3 DNA reads as TGTGCCAGCAGCACCACCCTCAGGGGGGTCTACGAGCAGTACTTC.

This chain connects TRBV5-5 to TRBJ2-7; 9 bases agree with TRBD1. There are 14 residues in the CDR3. The V gene's germline CDR1 is SGHKS and CDR2 YYEKEE (reference sequence). V lost 5 bases and J lost 3; bases outside the gene matches: 6. DNA of the CDR3: TGTGCCAGCAGGGCCGGGACAGGGATCTACGAGCAGTACTTC. It specifies CASRAGTGIYEQYF.

V usage is TRBV4-2 and J usage is TRBJ2-7, with 10 positions matching TRBD1. Germline V CDR1 and CDR2: LGHNA, YNFKEQ. J gave up 6 bases and V 0 bases, and 8 bases lay outside the gene matches. The CDR3 runs to 16 residues. CDR3 amino acids: CASSQDGTGDLGEQYF. CDR3 nucleotides: TGTGCCAGCAGCCAAGACGGGACAGGGGATTTAGGCGAGCAGTACTTC.

This rearrangement joins TRBV18 to TRBJ2-7; D may correspond to TRBD1 or TRBD2 (6 bases each). Per the germline V gene, CDR1 is KGHSH and CDR2 is LQKENI. The V end lost 2 bases, the J end lost 3 bases, and 14 bases lay between the germline ends. The CDR3 consists of 15 residues. CDR3: CASSPRGDTRYEQYF. The DNA for the CDR3 is TGTGCCAGCTCACCAAGGGGGGACACCCGCTACGAGCAGTACTTC. Full variable domain (remainder filled in from reference TRBV18 and TRBJ2-7): NAGVMQNPRHLVRRRGQEARLRCSPMKGHSHVYWYRQLPEEGLKFMVYLQKENIIDESGMPKERFSAEFPKEGPSILRIQQVVRGDSAAYFCASSPRGDTRYEQYFGPGTRLTVT.

The chain joins TRBV27 to TRBJ1-1; D is uncertain. In germline, CDR1 is MNHEY, CDR2 SMNVEV (reference sequence). V was pared by 4 bases and J by 1 base, with 16 bases between. CDR3 length: 16 amino acids. The CDR3 region is CASSSEVPLGNTEAFF. The CDR3 nucleotides are TGTGCCAGCAGTTCAGAAGTCCCCTTGGGGAACACTGAAGCTTTCTTT.

The chain combines TRBV6-1 with TRBJ1-6; possible D gene TRBD1, 6 bases. The germline V gene encodes CDR1 MNHNS and CDR2 SASEGT. Between the trimmed V and J ends, which lost 8 bases and 6 bases, there was a span of 14 bases. This CDR3 comprises 14 residues. The chain's CDR3 is CASLLGGPNSPLHF. CDR3 coding DNA: TGTGCCAGCCTTTTAGGGGGGCCTAATTCACCCCTCCACTTT.

The chain couples TRBV7-2 to TRBJ1-3; 7 bases match TRBD1. Germline trimming cut 2 bases from V and 0 bases from J; bases unmatched to any gene: 10. The germline V gene encodes CDR1 SGHTA and CDR2 FQGNSA. The CDR3 consists of 18 residues. The CDR3 reads CASSLIPLRQGSGNTIYF. The CDR3, as DNA: TGTGCCAGCAGCTTAATCCCACTCCGACAGGGCTCTGGAAACACCATATATTTT.